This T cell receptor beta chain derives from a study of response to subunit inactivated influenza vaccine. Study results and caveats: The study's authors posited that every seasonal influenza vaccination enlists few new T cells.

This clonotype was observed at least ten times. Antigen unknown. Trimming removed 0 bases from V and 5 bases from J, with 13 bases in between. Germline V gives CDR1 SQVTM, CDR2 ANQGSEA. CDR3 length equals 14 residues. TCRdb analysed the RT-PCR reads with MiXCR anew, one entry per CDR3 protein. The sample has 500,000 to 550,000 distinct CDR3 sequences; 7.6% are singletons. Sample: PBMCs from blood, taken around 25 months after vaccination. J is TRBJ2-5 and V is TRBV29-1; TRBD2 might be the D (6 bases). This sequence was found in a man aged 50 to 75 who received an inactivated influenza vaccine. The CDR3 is CSVEDGPGGETQYF. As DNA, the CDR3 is TGCAGCGTTGAAGATGGGCCCGGGGGTGAGACCCAGTACTTC.